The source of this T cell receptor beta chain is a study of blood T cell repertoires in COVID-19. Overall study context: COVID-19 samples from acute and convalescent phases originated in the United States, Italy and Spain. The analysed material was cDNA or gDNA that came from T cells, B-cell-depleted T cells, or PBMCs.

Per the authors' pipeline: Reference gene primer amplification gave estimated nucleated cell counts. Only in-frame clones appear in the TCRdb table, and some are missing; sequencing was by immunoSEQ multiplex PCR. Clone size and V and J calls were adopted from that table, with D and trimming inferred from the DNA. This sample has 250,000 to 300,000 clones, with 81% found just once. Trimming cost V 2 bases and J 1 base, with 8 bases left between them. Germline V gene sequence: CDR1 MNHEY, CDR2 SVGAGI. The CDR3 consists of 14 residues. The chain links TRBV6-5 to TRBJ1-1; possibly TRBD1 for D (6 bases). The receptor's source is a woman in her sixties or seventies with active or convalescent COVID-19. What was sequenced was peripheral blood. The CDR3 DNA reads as TGTGCCAGCAGTTACAACAGGGCGAACACTGAAGCTTTCTTT. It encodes CASSYNRANTEAFF.